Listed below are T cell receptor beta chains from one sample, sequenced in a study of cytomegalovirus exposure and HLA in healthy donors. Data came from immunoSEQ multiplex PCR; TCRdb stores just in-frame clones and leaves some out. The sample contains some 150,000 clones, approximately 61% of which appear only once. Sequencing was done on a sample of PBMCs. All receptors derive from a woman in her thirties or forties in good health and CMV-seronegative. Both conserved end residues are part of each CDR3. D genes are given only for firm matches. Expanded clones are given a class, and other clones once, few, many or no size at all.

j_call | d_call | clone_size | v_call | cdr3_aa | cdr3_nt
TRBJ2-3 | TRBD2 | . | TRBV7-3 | CASSLGGGSDTQYF | TGTGCCAGCAGCTTAGGCGGGGGGTCAGATACGCAGTATTTT
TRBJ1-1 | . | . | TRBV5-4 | CASSLGQPNTEAFF | TGTGCCAGCAGCTTAGGACAGCCGAACACTGAAGCTTTCTTT
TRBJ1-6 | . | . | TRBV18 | CASSPQDKNSPLHF | TGTGCCAGCTCACCACAGGACAAAAATTCACCCCTCCACTTT
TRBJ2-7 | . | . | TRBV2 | CASSVRQSMILRQYF | TGTGCCAGCAGTGTCCGACAGTCTATGATTCTACGACAGTACTTC
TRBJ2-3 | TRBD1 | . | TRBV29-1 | CSVLRQGRYPDTQYF | TGCAGCGTTCTAAGACAGGGAAGGTACCCAGATACGCAGTATTTT
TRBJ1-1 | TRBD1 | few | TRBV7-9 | CASSLGYRGRTTEAFF | TGTGCCAGCAGCTTAGGTTACAGGGGGCGGACCACTGAAGCTTTCTTT
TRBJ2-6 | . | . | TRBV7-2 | CASSLRQVSSGANVLTF | TGTGCCAGCAGTCTGAGACAGGTCTCTAGCGGGGCCAACGTCCTGACTTTC
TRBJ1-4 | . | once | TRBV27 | CASQGPNEKLFF | TGTGCCAGCCAGGGGCCTAATGAAAAACTGTTTTTT
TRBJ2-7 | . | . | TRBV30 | CAGEITGYEQYF | TGTGCCGGAGAGATTACTGGCTACGAGCAGTACTTC
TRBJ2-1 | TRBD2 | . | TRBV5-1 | CASSLGSAGGSYNEQFF | TGCGCCAGCAGCTTGGGGTCGGCGGGGGGGTCCTACAATGAGCAGTTCTTC
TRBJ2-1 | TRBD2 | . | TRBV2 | CASTRLAGASEQFF | TGTGCCAGCACACGACTAGCGGGGGCGAGTGAGCAGTTCTTC
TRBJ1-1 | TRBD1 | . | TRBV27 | CASSSLDRGRNTEAFF | TGTGCCAGCAGTTCCTTGGACAGGGGGAGAAACACTGAAGCTTTCTTT
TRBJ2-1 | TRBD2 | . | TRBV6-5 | CASKGGGAGRHEQFF | TGTGCCAGCAAGGGCGGGGGGGCGGGGAGGCATGAGCAGTTCTTC
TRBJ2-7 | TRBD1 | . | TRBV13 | CASSLTGEEDEQYF | TGTGCCAGCAGCTTGACAGGGGAGGAGGACGAGCAGTACTTC
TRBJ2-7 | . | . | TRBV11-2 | CASSLGTVYEQYF | TGTGCCAGCAGCTTAGGGACAGTTTATGAGCAGTACTTC
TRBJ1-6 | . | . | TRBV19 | CASTPGGNRSPLHF | TGTGCCAGTACCCCGGGGGGGAATCGATCACCCCTCCACTTT
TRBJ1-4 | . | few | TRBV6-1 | CASTPPGGTNEKLFF | TGTGCCAGCACCCCGCCGGGGGGAACTAATGAAAAACTGTTTTTT
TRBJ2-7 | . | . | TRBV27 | CASSLGQTYEQYF | TGTGCCAGCAGTTTGGGCCAGACCTACGAGCAGTACTTC
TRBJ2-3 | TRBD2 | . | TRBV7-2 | CASSSKAGRADTQYF | TGTGCCAGCAGCTCGAAAGCGGGGAGGGCGGATACGCAGTATTTT
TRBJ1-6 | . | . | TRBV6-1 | CASSLYNNSPLHF | TGTGCCAGCAGTCTTTATAATAATTCACCCCTCCACTTT
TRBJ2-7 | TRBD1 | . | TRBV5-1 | CASSLAPLTTGGYEQYF | TGCGCCAGCAGCTTGGCCCCCCTTACGACAGGGGGCTACGAGCAGTACTTC
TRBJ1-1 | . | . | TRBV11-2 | CASSDSPDMNTEAFF | TGTGCCAGCAGCGACTCGCCTGATATGAACACTGAAGCTTTCTTT
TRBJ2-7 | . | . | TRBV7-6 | CASTLRTELSEQYF | TGTGCCAGCACTCTGAGGACAGAATTATCCGAGCAGTACTTC
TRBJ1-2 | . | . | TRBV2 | CASSRENYGYTF | TGTGCCAGCAGTCGGGAAAACTATGGCTACACCTTC
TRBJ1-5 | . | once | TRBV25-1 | CASSATGWNQPQHF | TGTGCCAGCAGTGCAACAGGCTGGAATCAGCCCCAGCATTTT
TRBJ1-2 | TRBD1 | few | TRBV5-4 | CASSPRDRGYGYTF | TGTGCCAGCAGCCCCCGGGACAGGGGCTATGGCTACACCTTC
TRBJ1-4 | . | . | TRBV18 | CASSPARGTLNEKLFF | TGTGCCAGCTCACCCGCCAGGGGAACTTTAAATGAAAAACTGTTTTTT
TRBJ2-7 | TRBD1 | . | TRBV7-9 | CASSSSGQGQGEQYF | TGTGCCAGCAGCTCCTCTGGACAGGGGCAGGGAGAGCAGTACTTC
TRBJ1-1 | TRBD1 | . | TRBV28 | CASSPGTGITEAFF | TGTGCCAGCAGCCCCGGGACAGGGATCACTGAAGCTTTCTTT
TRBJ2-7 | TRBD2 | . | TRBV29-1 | CSVVFGTKSSYEQYF | TGCAGCGTTGTATTCGGGACTAAGAGCTCCTACGAGCAGTACTTC
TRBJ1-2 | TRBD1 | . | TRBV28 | CASRLPTGEKLSYTF | TGTGCCAGCAGACTACCTACAGGGGAGAAGCTAAGCTACACCTTC
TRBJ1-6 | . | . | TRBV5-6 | CASSWGGTHLHF | TGTGCCAGCAGCTGGGGTGGGACTCACCTCCACTTT
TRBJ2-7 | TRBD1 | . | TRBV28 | CASNPGQGAYEQYF | TGTGCCAGCAATCCGGGACAGGGGGCATACGAGCAGTACTTC
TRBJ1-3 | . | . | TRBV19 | CASSISTGKTGNTIYF | TGTGCCAGTAGTATCTCAACGGGAAAAACTGGAAACACCATATATTTT
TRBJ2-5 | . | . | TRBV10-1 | CASSVGHSGTQYF | TGCGCCAGCAGTGTCGGACATTCGGGGACCCAGTACTTC
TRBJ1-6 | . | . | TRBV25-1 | CASSESGTIYNSPLHF | TGTGCCAGCAGTGAATCAGGGACAATCTATAATTCACCCCTCCACTTT
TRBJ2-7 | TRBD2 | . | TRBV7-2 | CASSLKGLGISYEQYF | TGTGCCAGCAGCTTGAAGGGACTAGGGATTTCCTACGAGCAGTACTTC
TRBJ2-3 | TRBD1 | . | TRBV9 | CASSVAGTGAHTDTQYF | TGTGCCAGCAGCGTAGCCGGGACAGGGGCACACACAGATACGCAGTATTTT
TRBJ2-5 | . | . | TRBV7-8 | CASSLASKGAETQYF | TGTGCCAGCAGCTTAGCGTCGAAAGGGGCAGAGACTCAGTACTTC
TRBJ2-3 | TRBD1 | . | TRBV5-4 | CASSSPYFPGQGIDTQYF | TGTGCCAGCAGCTCCCCATACTTTCCGGGACAGGGAATTGATACGCAGTATTTT
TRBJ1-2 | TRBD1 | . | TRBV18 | CASSPRWQGAPHFYF | TGTGCCAGCTCCCCAAGGTGGCAGGGGGCCCCCCACTTTTACTTC
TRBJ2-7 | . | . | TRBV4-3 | CASSPASGVPPYEQYF | TGCGCCAGCAGCCCCGCTTCAGGGGTACCTCCCTACGAGCAGTACTTC
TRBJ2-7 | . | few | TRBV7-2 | CASSLVLWGRSHYEQYF | TGTGCCAGCAGCTTGGTTCTATGGGGCCGTTCCCACTACGAGCAGTACTTC
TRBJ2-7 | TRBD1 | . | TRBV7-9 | CASSLEGTGGRYEQYF | TGTGCCAGCAGCTTAGAGGGGACAGGGGGAAGGTACGAGCAGTACTTC
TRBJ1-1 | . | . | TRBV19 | CASSLRTAHTEAFF | TGTGCCAGTAGTCTTCGGACAGCGCACACTGAAGCTTTCTTT
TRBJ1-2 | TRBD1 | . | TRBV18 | CASSPGTGNGYTF | TGTGCCAGCTCACCAGGGACAGGGAATGGCTACACCTTC
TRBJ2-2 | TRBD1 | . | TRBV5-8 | CASSLADRGPGELFF | TGTGCCAGCAGCTTGGCGGACAGGGGGCCCGGGGAGCTGTTTTTT
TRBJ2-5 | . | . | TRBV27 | CASSAAGLLQETQYF | TGTGCCAGCAGTGCCGCGGGACTCTTACAAGAGACCCAGTACTTC
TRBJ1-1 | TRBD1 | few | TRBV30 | CAWRGQGLNTEAFF | TGTGCCTGGAGAGGACAGGGTTTGAACACTGAAGCTTTCTTT
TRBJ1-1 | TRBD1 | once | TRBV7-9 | CASSFMTGQGTEAFF | TGTGCCAGCAGCTTCATGACAGGGCAGGGGACTGAAGCTTTCTTT
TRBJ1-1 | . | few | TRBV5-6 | CASSFEQGLGWNTEAFF | TGTGCCAGCAGCTTCGAACAGGGCCTTGGTTGGAACACTGAAGCTTTCTTT
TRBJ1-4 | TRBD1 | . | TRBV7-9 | CASSFDREVGEKLFF | TGTGCCAGCAGCTTTGACAGGGAGGTCGGGGAAAAACTGTTTTTT
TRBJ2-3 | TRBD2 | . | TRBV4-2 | CASSQETSGGSTDTQYF | TGTGCCAGCAGCCAGGAGACTAGCGGGGGAAGCACAGATACGCAGTATTTT
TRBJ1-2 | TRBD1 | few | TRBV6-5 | CASRDSTLYGYTF | TGTGCCAGCCGGGACAGCACGCTCTATGGCTACACCTTC
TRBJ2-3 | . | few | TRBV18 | CASSPSRVSSTDTQYF | TGTGCCAGCTCACCCTCGCGAGTTTCTAGCACAGATACGCAGTATTTT